These 28 T cell receptor beta chains came from one sample sequenced in a study of metastatic and nonmetastatic thyroid tumors. No treatment of any kind had been given to any patient before thyroid surgery. Through MiXCR, TCRdb re-clonotyped the PCR reads. The data contain some 3,500 clones, 35% to 45% of them singletons. Sequenced sample: adjacent normal tissue. Every receptor here comes from a male donor with papillary thyroid cancer or a benign thyroid nodule (not recorded which). Some clones in this sample may be carry-over from other donors' samples.

This sequence joins TRBV19 and TRBJ1-5; unclear D gene. The CDR3 consists of 15 residues. V was pared by 1 base and J by 0 bases, with 7 bases between. Looked up from germline, CDR1 is LNHDA and CDR2 is SQIVND (reference sequence). The CDR3 region has the DNA TGTGCCAGTAGTATAGTACACAATAGCAATCAGCCCCAGCATTTT. Protein product: CASSIVHNSNQPQHF.

This clone has only a few counts. The chain combines TRBV6-2 or TRBV6-3 with TRBJ2-1; tentatively, D is TRBD1 or TRBD2 (5 bases each). V was trimmed by 0 bases and J by 5 bases, leaving 11 bases between them. This CDR3 is built from 15 residues. The germline V gene has CDR1 MNHEY and CDR2 SVGEGT. The CDR3, as DNA: TGTGCCAGCAGTTACTCGGGAAGGGGAGACAATGAGCAGTTCTTC. As protein: CASSYSGRGDNEQFF.

The V and J genes are TRBV7-2 and TRBJ1-1; 9 bases are a match to TRBD1. The V segment lost 1 base and the J segment 3 bases; nucleotides outside the gene matches: 3. The germline V gene has CDR1 SGHTA and CDR2 FQGNSA. The CDR3 consists of 15 residues. The CDR3 DNA reads TGTGCCAGCAGCTTAGTTGGGACAGGGTACACTGAAGCTTTCTTT. Protein: CASSLVGTGYTEAFF.

This clone is medium-sized within its sample. The chain links TRBV14 to TRBJ1-1, with D unclear. Trimming cost V 4 bases and J 4 bases, with 25 bases left between them. The CDR3 loop spans 18 amino acids. Looked up from germline, CDR1 is SGHDN and CDR2 is FVKESK. CDR3 coding DNA: TGTGCCAGCAGCCGATTCCTTCCATGGGTCCAACCAACCACTGAAGCTTTCTTT. Residues: CASSRFLPWVQPTTEAFF. The complete variable domain, with remaining parts taken from reference TRBV14 and TRBJ1-1, reads EAGVTQFPSHSVIEKGQTVTLRCDPISGHDNLYWYRRVMGKEIKFLLHFVKESKQDESGMPNNRFLAERTGGTYSTLKVQPAELEDSGVYFCASSRFLPWVQPTTEAFFGQGTRLTVV.

The rearrangement joins TRBV5-1 to TRBJ2-3; 9 nucleotides agree with TRBD1. The germline V gene has CDR1 SGHRS and CDR2 YFSETQ. CDR3 length equals 19 residues. V gave up 5 bases and J gave up 0 bases; unmatched junction bases: 16. CDR3 protein: CASRRQGGSGTSSTDTQYF. CDR3 in DNA: TGCGCCAGCAGGAGACAGGGGGGTTCCGGGACATCTAGCACAGATACGCAGTATTTT. The complete variable domain, with remaining parts taken from reference TRBV5-1 and TRBJ2-3, reads KAGVTQTPRYLIKTRGQQVTLSCSPISGHRSVSWYQQTPGQGLQFLFEYFSETQRNKGNFPGRFSGRQFSNSRSEMNVSTLELGDSALYLCASRRQGGSGTSSTDTQYFGPGTRLTVL.

This clone occurred once. The chain links TRBV7-9 to TRBJ2-1, with D perhaps TRBD1 or TRBD2 (6 bases each). CDR1 is SEHNR, CDR2 FQNEAQ, per germline (reference sequence). Trimming cost V 1 base and J 6 bases, with 7 bases left between them. The CDR3 runs to 13 residues. This CDR3 reads CASSLEGGNEQFF. The CDR3 bases are TGTGCCAGCAGCTTAGAGGGGGGCAATGAGCAGTTCTTC.

By share of the sample, this clone is medium-sized. This chain's CDR3 is CASSLATGVDSPLHF. In DNA, the CDR3 is TGTGCCAGCAGCTTGGCGACAGGAGTCGATTCACCCCTCCACTTT. The rearrangement uses TRBV5-6 and TRBJ1-6; maybe TRBD1 (6 bases). This CDR3 region has 15 residues. Trimming took 0 bases from V and 8 from J, leaving 12 bases between them. Germline V lookup: CDR1 SGHDT, CDR2 YYEEEE.

On this clone itself: This CDR3 fails to terminate in the conserved phenylalanine or tryptophan, so it likely reflects a read error. V and J are TRBV27 and TRBJ2-5, with 7 positions matching TRBD2. The CDR3 runs to 14 residues. CDR1 MNHEY and CDR2 SMNVEV come from the germline V gene (reference sequence). V trimming: 11 bases; J trimming: 2 bases; junction bases outside the gene matches: 11. The CDR3 is CAGTLGREQETQYC. The CDR3 DNA reads as TGTGCCGGCACCTTAGGGAGGGAGCAAGAGACCCAGTACTGC.

This chain joins TRBV12-3 or TRBV12-4 and TRBJ1-2; D might be TRBD1 (6 bases). The V end was cut by 7 bases, the J end by 10 bases, with 13 bases between. This CDR3 is 11 amino acids long. CDR3 nucleotide sequence: TGTGCCAGCATGAGACAGGCGGTCTACACCTTC. Protein sequence: CASMRQAVYTF.

This clone has only a few counts. The chain employs TRBV27 and TRBJ2-2; TRBD1 might be the D (6 bases). The germline gives CDR1 MNHEY, CDR2 SMNVEV (reference sequence). Trimming removed 7 bases from V and 7 bases from J, with 16 bases in between. The CDR3 consists of 14 residues. The CDR3 sequence is CASKSQGNHGELFF. CDR3 coding DNA: TGTGCCAGCAAATCCCAGGGGAATCACGGGGAGCTGTTTTTT.

The V call is TRBV28, the J call TRBJ2-7, with 10 positions matching TRBD2. Germline-derived CDR1 and CDR2 are MDHEN and SYDVKM. After removal of 5 bases from V and 6 bases from J, the junction contained 10 bases not matched to a gene. The CDR3 is 15 amino acids. CDR3 amino acids: CASSPPGTSVGEQYF. The DNA for the CDR3 is TGTGCCAGCAGTCCCCCCGGGACTAGCGTAGGCGAGCAGTACTTC.

In its sample, this clone is large (0.1 to 1%). V is TRBV30 and J is TRBJ1-2; tentatively, D is TRBD1 (5 bases). Germline loops: CDR1 GTSNPN, CDR2 SVGIG (reference sequence). Trimming pared 4 bases from V and 2 bases from J, leaving 17 bases between. The CDR3 covers 15 residues. This CDR3 is CAWKPGGLGNYGYTF. CDR3 nucleotide sequence: TGTGCCTGGAAACCGGGGGGGTTGGGAAACTATGGCTACACCTTC.

This clone is termed large. The gene calls are TRBV15 and TRBJ2-3; 7 bases are a match to TRBD1. The CDR3 sequence is 14 residues long. V was pared by 1 base and J by 6 bases, with 4 bases of the junction left unmatched. Germline assignment: CDR1 LNHNV and CDR2 YYDKDF (reference sequence). CDR3 sequence reads: CATSRALTGDTQYF. The DNA of the CDR3 is TGTGCCACCAGCAGAGCGCTGACAGGGGATACGCAGTATTTT.

This clone was seen a handful of times. This chain joins TRBV12-3 or TRBV12-4 and TRBJ1-1; 9 positions match TRBD1. The CDR3 runs 15 residues. V was clipped by 5 bases and J by 0 bases; unmatched bases: 4. CDR3 bases: TGTGCCAGCAGTATCGACAGGGGGGTGAACACTGAAGCTTTCTTT. Its translation is CASSIDRGVNTEAFF.

A remark on this clone: A read error is likely, as this CDR3 ends without the conserved phenylalanine or tryptophan. The chain recombines TRBV20-1 with TRBJ1-5, with D possibly TRBD1 on 6 matching bases. Germline V gene lookup returns CDR1 DFQATT and CDR2 SNEGSKA (reference sequence). This CDR3 region has 16 residues. For the CDR3, the DNA is TGCAGTGCTAGGGTAGACAGGAGCCATAGCAAACAGCCCCAGCATTCG. Translating it yields CSARVDRSHSKQPQHS.

This chain uses TRBV12-3 or TRBV12-4 with TRBJ1-6; 9 bases fit TRBD1. The CDR3 has 14 amino acids. Unmatched junction bases numbered 5, after V lost 5 bases and J lost 9 bases. The CDR3 region is CASSPGQGSSPLHF. The CDR3 DNA is TGTGCCAGCAGTCCGGGACAGGGTAGTTCACCCCTCCACTTT.

This chain uses TRBV7-9 with TRBJ1-1; 7 bases match TRBD1. This CDR3 contains 14 residues. The V and J ends lost 7 bases and 5 bases, in that order; junction bases with no gene match: 10. Germline lookup yields CDR1 SEHNR and CDR2 FQNEAQ (reference sequence). The CDR3 bases are TGTGCCAGCACCCTCCGGGACAGCGATACTGAAGCTTTCTTT. Translated: CASTLRDSDTEAFF.

The chain carries TRBV6-1 and TRBJ2-2, with 7 bases fitting TRBD1. Germline CDR1 is MNHNS and CDR2 is SASEGT. CDR3 length: 15 residues. V dropped 6 bases and J dropped 3; count of bases not matched to a gene: 7. Here the CDR3 reads CASREDRSDTGELFF. CDR3 nucleotides: TGTGCCAGCAGGGAGGACAGGTCTGACACCGGGGAGCTGTTTTTT.

The chain couples TRBV3-1 to TRBJ2-1; possibly TRBD2 for D (6 bases). Deletions cut 4 bases from V and 2 bases from J, with 12 bases between. CDR3 length: 15 residues. Germline V lookup: CDR1 LGHDT, CDR2 YNNKEL (reference sequence). CDR3 sequence: CASSPSRGAYNEQFF. CDR3 in DNA: TGTGCCAGCAGCCCATCGCGGGGCGCCTACAATGAGCAGTTCTTC.

The chain has TRBV5-1 and TRBJ2-3, with D unclear. Trimming cost V 1 base and J 4 bases, with 10 bases left between them. Germline CDR1 SGHRS, CDR2 YFSETQ. The CDR3 length is 14 residues. Here the CDR3 reads CASSLSEPADTQYF. The CDR3 bases are TGCGCCAGCAGCTTGAGCGAACCCGCAGATACGCAGTATTTT.

Remarks on this clone: Because the CDR3 is missing its conserved closing phenylalanine or tryptophan, this is likely a read error. This chain joins TRBV11-1 and TRBJ2-7; the D is unclear. V lost 6 bases and J 3 bases, leaving 9 bases between the germline ends. This CDR3 spans 12 amino acids. Germline assignment: CDR1 SGHAT and CDR2 FQDESV (reference sequence). CDR3 in amino acids: CASSLTNYEQYL. The DNA for the CDR3 is TGTGCCAGCAGTCTTACCAACTACGAGCAGTACCTC.

V and J are TRBV11-1 and TRBJ2-1; D is perhaps TRBD2 (7 bases). The germline V and J ends were trimmed by 4 bases and 2 bases, with 12 bases remaining between them. The length of the CDR3 is 15 residues. CDR1 and CDR2 (germline): SGHAT, FQDESV (reference sequence). CDR3 in DNA: TGTGCCAGCAGCTCTGGCGGGGGCCCCTACAATGAGCAGTTCTTC. Its protein is CASSSGGGPYNEQFF.

Only one count was recorded for this clone. This sequence joins TRBV3-1 and TRBJ1-5; 9 nucleotides line up with TRBD1. The CDR3 is 14 amino acids. Germline CDR1 LGHDT, CDR2 YNNKEL (reference sequence). V was clipped by 4 bases and J by 7 bases; unmatched bases: 5. In nucleotides, the CDR3 is TGTGCCAGCAGCCCGGGACAGGGAACACAGCCCCAGCATTTT. The encoded protein is CASSPGQGTQPQHF.

By its share, this clone is medium-sized (0.01 to 0.1%). The chain couples TRBV18 to TRBJ2-7, with a possible D match to TRBD2 (5 bases). This CDR3 region has 14 residues. CDR1 KGHSH and CDR2 LQKENI come from the germline V gene. V was shortened by 3 bases and J by 6 bases, with 15 bases between the two germline ends. The CDR3 DNA reads TGTGCCAGCTCACCCTTCGAGGGTCCACGCGAGCAGTACGTC. Protein sequence: CASSPFEGPREQYV.

To note about this clone: Compared with germline, one end of the junction differs, possibly owing to a read error. The chain employs TRBV13 and TRBJ2-2, with D tentatively TRBD2 (5 bases). The CDR3 length is 15 residues. Germline CDR1 reads PRHDT; CDR2 reads FYEKMQ (reference sequence). Here the CDR3 reads CASSRGVGLTGEPFF. The CDR3 coding sequence is TGTGCCAGCAGTCGGGGTGTGGGCCTCACCGGGGAGCCGTTTTTT.

Notes on this clone: Since no conserved phenylalanine or tryptophan closes the CDR3, a read error is the likely cause. This chain joins TRBV12-3 or TRBV12-4 and TRBJ2-7; 13 positions agree with TRBD2. With 5 bases clipped from V and 4 bases from J, the junction kept 8 bases outside the gene matches. This CDR3 comprises 16 residues. The CDR3 coding sequence is TGTGCCAGCAGTCCTGGACTAGCGGGAGAGGGGTACGAGCAGTACCTC. This sequence encodes CASSPGLAGEGYEQYL.

This clone was recorded a few times. V is TRBV11-2 and J is TRBJ2-3; 7 nucleotides line up with TRBD2. In germline, CDR1 is SGHAT, CDR2 FQNNGV. V was clipped by 3 bases and J by 11 bases; unmatched bases: 11. The CDR3 loop spans 14 amino acids. This chain's CDR3 is CASSLGGGTEGQYF. The CDR3 bases are TGTGCCAGCAGCTTGGGGGGAGGGACCGAGGGGCAGTATTTT.

Notes on this clone: The junction differs from germline at one of its ends, possibly a read error. The chain uses TRBV11-1 and TRBJ2-7, with D perhaps TRBD1 (6 bases). Germline assignment: CDR1 SGHAT and CDR2 FQDESV (reference sequence). CDR3 length: 20 amino acids. CDR3 in DNA: TGTGCCAGCAGCCTAGCTCGTCCCCTGCCGACAGGTTTGGGCTCCTACGAGCAGTACTTC. Protein sequence: CASSLARPLPTGLGSYEQYF.